This T cell receptor (beta chain) was sequenced in a study of blood T cell repertoires in COVID-19. Participant age was roughly 18 to 95 years, and participants resided in fewer than 30 US areas. The recovered donors of Cohort 3 showed two negative PCRs, clearance, or symptom resolution. This clone turned up a few times. Sequencing used immunoSEQ multiplex PCR; TCRdb keeps in-frame clones, though not all of them. The sample gives 390,000 or so clones, about 86% of which show up once; roughly a tenth is in the top ten. Source material: PBMCs or T cells enriched from blood (not recorded which). This clonotype originated in a woman aged 45-65 years who had recovered from COVID-19.

CDR3 in amino acids: CASSQRLGGRGYEQYF. In DNA, the CDR3 is TGTGCCAGCAGCCAGAGGTTGGGGGGGCGCGGCTACGAGCAGTACTTC. The chain combines TRBV4-2 with TRBJ2-7; perhaps TRBD2 as D (7 bases). V dropped 3 bases and J dropped 3 bases, with 18 bases sitting between them. Germline values: CDR1 LGHNA, CDR2 YNFKEQ. The CDR3 sequence is 16 residues long.